Following are 29 T cell receptor beta chains from one sample sequenced in a study of tumor-infiltrating lymphocytes in primary liver carcinoma. In addition to blood RNA drawn from unsorted whole blood, germline DNA was extracted. The researchers produced TCR beta cDNA from approximately 540 ng total RNA with a constant-region primer. What produced the TCR beta libraries was three nested multiplex PCR rounds using slightly modified ARM-PCR. Two initial PCR rounds of about 11 cycles each paired TRBV1-TRBV30 forward primers with a C-beta reverse primer. TCRdb analysed the multiplex PCR reads with MiXCR anew, one entry per CDR3 protein. The table has about 200,000 distinct CDR3 sequences, approximately 64% seen once; the top ten hold about 7.1%. The sequenced sample consisted of peripheral blood. The receptors here all came from a woman aged 55 to 70 with primary liver carcinoma and hepatitis B virus infection.

CDR3 sequence reads: CASLGDLGTEAFF. In DNA, the CDR3 is TGTGCCAGCTTGGGGGATTTAGGAACTGAAGCTTTCTTT. This chain joins TRBV11-2 and TRBJ1-1, with D perhaps matching TRBD1 (5 bases). Germline CDR1 reads SGHAT; CDR2 reads FQNNGV. This CDR3 is built from 13 residues. The germline V and J ends were trimmed by 8 bases and 5 bases, with 15 bases remaining between them. Filled out from reference TRBV11-2 and TRBJ1-1, the complete variable domain reads EAGVAQSPRYKIIEKRQSVAFWCNPISGHATLYWYQQILGQGPKLLIQFQNNGVVDDSQLPKDRFSAERLKGVDSTLKIQPAKLEDSAVYLCASLGDLGTEAFFGQGTRLTVV.

Details on this clonotype: The junction does not match germline at one end; this may be a read error. J is TRBJ1-2 and V is TRBV11-2; D might be TRBD1 (5 bases). Germline V lookup: CDR1 SGHAT, CDR2 FQNNGV. CDR3 length: 12 amino acids. The CDR3 loop reads CASSYTLGVYTF. The CDR3 DNA reads as TGTGCCAGCAGTTACACCCTGGGGGTCTACACTTTC.

This clonotype came up once. A read error may explain this, as a much larger clone is one base away. The rearrangement uses TRBV14 and TRBJ2-1; 8 nucleotides line up with TRBD1. The germline CDR1 and CDR2 sequences are SGHDN and FVKESK. The CDR3 spans 12 residues. Unmatched junction bases numbered 8, after V lost 7 bases and J lost 12 bases. As DNA, the CDR3 is TGTGCCAGCACCCTTGGACAGGGAGGGCAGTTCTTC. Its protein is CASTLGQGGQFF.

In its sample, this clonotype was seen a few times. This sequence joins TRBV5-6 and TRBJ2-7; D remains ambiguous. Germline CDR1 is SGHDT and CDR2 is YYEEEE. V lost 2 bases to trimming and J lost 0 bases, with 6 bases between them. The CDR3 totals 13 residues. The DNA of the CDR3 is TGTGCCAGCAGCTTAACCTTCTCCTACGAGCAGTACTTC. Amino acid sequence: CASSLTFSYEQYF.

V is TRBV7-8 and J is TRBJ2-3; 9 positions agree with TRBD2. Germline V gives CDR1 SGHVS, CDR2 FQNEAQ. The CDR3 is 16 amino acids. J gave up 3 bases and V 7 bases, and 11 bases lay outside the gene matches. The CDR3: CASTGTSSARTDTQYF. The CDR3 DNA reads TGTGCCAGCACCGGGACTAGCAGCGCTCGGACAGATACGCAGTATTTT.

Points on this clonotype: A much larger clone differs from this one at a single base, so this may be a read error. The chain couples TRBV10-3 to TRBJ2-3; a possible D gene is TRBD2 (5 bases). V lost 5 bases and J lost 2, with 8 bases in between. Germline V gives CDR1 ENHRY, CDR2 SYGVKD. The length of the CDR3 is 13 residues. The CDR3: CAISPGNTDTQYF. The CDR3 DNA follows: TGTGCCATCAGTCCGGGGAACACAGATACGCAGTATTTT.

This clonotype was detected only once. The junction departs from germline at one end; a sequencing error may be responsible. J is TRBJ2-1 and V is TRBV12-3 or TRBV12-4; 8 nucleotides agree with TRBD2. The CDR3 totals 17 residues. For the CDR3, the DNA is TGTGCCAGCAGTTTCCTTGAGCGGGAGTGGTCCTACAATGGGCAGTTCTTT. This encodes CASSFLEREWSYNGQFF.

Remarks on this clonotype: A much more abundant neighbour one base away suggests this may be a read error. V is TRBV4-2 and J is TRBJ1-2; D is possibly TRBD1 (5 bases). The V and J ends lost 0 bases and 6 bases respectively, with 11 bases between them. The CDR3 loop spans 14 amino acids. The germline CDR1 and CDR2 sequences are LGHNA and YNFKEQ. CDR3 sequence (DNA): TGTGCCAGCAGCCAAGATCGGACATGGGATGGCTACACCTTC. Encoded protein: CASSQDRTWDGYTF.

Worth noting for this clonotype: This clone may be a read error of a much larger clone one base away. V is TRBV4-2 and J is TRBJ2-7; TRBD2 matches 13 bases. The CDR3 runs to 18 residues. V gave up 1 base and J gave up 3 bases; unmatched junction bases: 9. CDR1 and CDR2 from the germline V gene are LGHNA and YNFKEQ. The CDR3 DNA reads TGTGCCAGCAGCCAAGGGACTAGCGGGAGACCAGGCTACTACGAGCAGTACTTC. Its translation: CASSQGTSGRPGYYEQYF.

This clonotype is large within its sample. The chain is built from TRBV11-3 and TRBJ2-1, with 10 bases fitting TRBD2. CDR1 is SGHNT, CDR2 YENEEA, per germline. The CDR3 runs to 15 residues. V trimming: 1 base; J trimming: 9 bases; junction bases outside the gene matches: 6. For the CDR3, the DNA is TGTGCCAGCAGCTTAGGAACTAGCGGGAAGCTTGAGCAGTTCTTC. This sequence encodes CASSLGTSGKLEQFF.

As concerns this clonotype: A much larger clone sits a single nucleotide away, making a read error possible. The chain joins TRBV6-1 to TRBJ2-2; unclear D gene. The CDR3 runs to 14 residues. The germline CDR1 and CDR2 sequences are MNHNS and SASEGT. The CDR3 DNA reads as TGTGCCAACAGTGAGGCAGTGAACACCGGGGAGCTGTTTTTT. It codes for CANSEAVNTGELFF.

In the case of this clonotype: Possible read error: a much larger clone is one base away. The conserved phenylalanine or tryptophan normally closing the CDR3 is absent here, so this likely arose from a read error. The J gene is TRBJ2-1, the V gene TRBV6-5; D gene uncertain. CDR3 size: 16 residues. In germline, CDR1 is MNHEY, CDR2 SVGAGI. Trimming pared 3 bases from V and 1 base from J, leaving 13 bases between. This chain's CDR3 is CASSYASRESYNEQFL. CDR3 in DNA: TGTGCCAGCAGTTATGCTAGTCGAGAGTCCTACAATGAGCAGTTCCTC.

To note about this clonotype: This may come from a read error, since a much larger clone is one base off. The chain employs TRBV6-5 and TRBJ1-5, with D hard to call. This CDR3 region has 15 residues. Germline loops: CDR1 MNHEY, CDR2 SVGAGI. The CDR3 nucleotides are TGTGCCAGCAGCCTGAAACCGGAAGGGAATCAGCTCCAGCATTTT. Protein sequence: CASSLKPEGNQLQHF.

Regarding this clonotype: One end of the junction fails to match germline, which may point to a read error. This chain joins TRBV6-5 and TRBJ1-4; TRBD1 might be the D (5 bases). Germline loops: CDR1 MNHEY, CDR2 SVGAGI. The CDR3 runs to 12 residues. CDR3 amino acids: CASGTGRKKLFF. In DNA form, the CDR3 reads TGTGCCAGCGGGACGGGAAGGAAAAAATTGTTTTTT.

Ten or more counts support this clonotype. The genes are TRBV12-3 or TRBV12-4 and TRBJ2-7, with unresolved D. Trimming left V 3 bases short and J 2 bases short, with 8 bases between. The CDR3 consists of 13 residues. In nucleotides, the CDR3 is TGTGCCAGCAGTTTGCCCCCCCCCTACGAGCAGTACTTC. Translated: CASSLPPPYEQYF.

The V call is TRBV29-1, the J call TRBJ2-6, with 10 bases fitting TRBD1. Germline V gene lookup returns CDR1 SQVTM and CDR2 ANQGSEA. V lost 1 base, J lost 2 bases, and 11 bases stayed unmatched. The CDR3 has 19 residues. The CDR3 sequence is CSVEAPPGTGDAGANVLTF. Written as DNA, the CDR3 is TGCAGCGTTGAAGCCCCTCCCGGGACAGGGGATGCTGGGGCCAACGTCCTGACTTTC.

This clonotype was seen many times. The chain links TRBV12-3 or TRBV12-4 to TRBJ1-2, with TRBD1 matching 8 bases. The CDR3 contains 15 residues. The ends lost 0 bases at V and 7 bases at J; junction bases unmatched: 7. The CDR3 is CASSLAGQGTGGYTF. CDR3 DNA: TGTGCCAGCAGTTTAGCTGGACAGGGCACCGGTGGCTACACCTTC.

Remarks on this clonotype: Its ends do not fully match the called genes, so a read error is possible. The chain joins TRBV6-5 to TRBJ2-3; D unresolved. The CDR3 runs 14 residues. CDR1 and CDR2 from the germline V gene are MNHEY and SVGAGI. The CDR3 reads CASGPNPRDGTQYF. In DNA, the CDR3 is TGTGCCAGCGGTCCTAACCCTCGTGACGGTACGCAGTATTTC.

The V gene is TRBV24-1, the J gene TRBJ2-5, with 9 bases aligning to TRBD2. V lost 4 bases, J lost 3 bases, and 8 bases stayed unmatched. Germline CDR1 reads KGHDR; CDR2 reads SFDVKD. The CDR3 loop spans 16 amino acids. The CDR3 is CATSDPVLAGEETQYF. The CDR3 coding sequence is TGTGCCACCAGTGACCCAGTTTTAGCGGGGGAAGAGACCCAGTACTTC.

This clonotype has just a few counts. This chain links TRBV24-1 with TRBJ2-5; D tentatively reads TRBD1 or TRBD2 (5 bases each). The length of the CDR3 is 14 residues. Germline lookup yields CDR1 KGHDR and CDR2 SFDVKD. Trimming shortened V by 9 bases and J by 5 bases, and 18 bases separated the two germline ends. Here the CDR3 DNA reads TGTGCCACCGCAGGGAGCAGTCCTGGGGAGACCCAGTACTTC. Amino acid sequence: CATAGSSPGETQYF.

In the case of this clonotype: The conserved phenylalanine or tryptophan normally closing the CDR3 is absent here, so this likely arose from a read error. This rearrangement joins TRBV6-1 to TRBJ1-2; TRBD1 might be the D (6 bases). This CDR3 has 13 amino acids. Per the germline V gene, CDR1 is MNHNS and CDR2 is SASEGT. Trimming removed 3 bases at V and 3 bases at J, with 8 bases between. The CDR3 sequence is CASSDGQYYGYTV. The DNA for the CDR3 is TGTGCCAGCAGTGACGGACAGTACTATGGCTACACCGTC.

The V and J genes are TRBV6-2 or TRBV6-3 and TRBJ2-5; D perhaps matches TRBD2 (5 bases). CDR1 is MNHEY, CDR2 SVGEGT, per germline. The CDR3 runs to 15 residues. V lost 4 bases, J lost 5 bases, and 17 bases lay in between. The CDR3, as DNA: TGTGCCAGCAGTTCGGGCTGGAGGATCTATGAGACCCAGTACTTC. Amino acid sequence: CASSSGWRIYETQYF.

This clonotype was seen only a few times. The chain combines TRBV28 with TRBJ2-7, with 9 bases that match TRBD1. CDR3 length equals 17 residues. The germline gives CDR1 MDHEN, CDR2 SYDVKM. Trimming cost V 4 bases and J 2 bases; bases outside gene matches: 12. Here the CDR3 DNA reads TGTGCCAGCAGTTCCACCCTTGGACAGGGGCTAACCTACGAGCAGTACTTC. Its protein is CASSSTLGQGLTYEQYF.

A note on this clonotype: At one boundary the junction diverges from the germline segment, which might be a read error. The V and J genes are TRBV18 and TRBJ2-7; the D is unclear. Germline V gene data show CDR1 as KGHSH and CDR2 as LQKENI. This CDR3 region has 11 residues. CDR3 amino acids: CSSSLSYEQYF. The CDR3 nucleotides read TGTTCCAGCTCTCTTTCCTACGAGCAGTACTTC.

This clonotype was seen at least ten times. CDR3 sequence (DNA): TGTGCCATCAGAAAAACCGGGACAGGGGGGATCTATGGCTACACCTTC. Translation gives CAIRKTGTGGIYGYTF. The chain carries TRBV10-3 and TRBJ1-2; TRBD1 matches 11 bases. Germline values: CDR1 ENHRY, CDR2 SYGVKD. J was trimmed by 4 bases and V by 6 bases; bases with no gene match: 10. The CDR3 loop spans 16 amino acids.

V usage is TRBV10-3 and J usage is TRBJ2-2; D is unresolved. CDR3 length equals 13 residues. Trimming left V 6 bases short and J 4 bases short, with 9 bases between. The germline gives CDR1 ENHRY, CDR2 SYGVKD. The CDR3 loop reads CAIRVPATGELFF. For the CDR3, the DNA is TGTGCCATCAGGGTCCCCGCCACCGGGGAGCTGTTTTTT.

This chain connects TRBV28 to TRBJ2-2; unclear D gene. The V gene's germline CDR1 is MDHEN and CDR2 SYDVKM. Trimming shortened V by 3 bases and J by 5 bases, and 4 bases separated the two germline ends. CDR3 length: 12 residues. In nucleotides, the CDR3 is TGTGCCAGCAGTTTCCGGACCGGGGAGCTGTTTTTT. As protein: CASSFRTGELFF. Full variable domain (outside the CDR3, taken from reference TRBV28 and TRBJ2-2): DVKVTQSSRYLVKRTGEKVFLECVQDMDHENMFWYRQDPGLGLRLIYFSYDVKMKEKGDIPEGYSVSREKKERFSLILESASTNQTSMYLCASSFRTGELFFGEGSRLTVL.

In regard to this clonotype: Mismatch with germline at one junction end may stem from a read error. The chain is built from TRBV11-2 and TRBJ2-7; D not resolved. The germline V gene encodes CDR1 SGHAT and CDR2 FQNNGV. The CDR3 loop spans 14 amino acids. CDR3 sequence reads: CASSLGTPSYELYF. CDR3 sequence (DNA): TGTGCCAGCAGCTTGGGTACCCCTTCCTACGAGCTGTACTTC.

This sequence joins TRBV4-2 and TRBJ2-3, with TRBD1 identical over 7 bases. Germline lookup yields CDR1 LGHNA and CDR2 YNFKEQ. V shed 1 base, J shed 1 base, and the junction held 5 bases outside the gene matches. CDR3 length equals 16 residues. For the CDR3, the DNA is TGTGCCAGCAGCCAAGTGGGGGACAGAGGCACAGATACGCAGTATTTT. Translating gives CASSQVGDRGTDTQYF.